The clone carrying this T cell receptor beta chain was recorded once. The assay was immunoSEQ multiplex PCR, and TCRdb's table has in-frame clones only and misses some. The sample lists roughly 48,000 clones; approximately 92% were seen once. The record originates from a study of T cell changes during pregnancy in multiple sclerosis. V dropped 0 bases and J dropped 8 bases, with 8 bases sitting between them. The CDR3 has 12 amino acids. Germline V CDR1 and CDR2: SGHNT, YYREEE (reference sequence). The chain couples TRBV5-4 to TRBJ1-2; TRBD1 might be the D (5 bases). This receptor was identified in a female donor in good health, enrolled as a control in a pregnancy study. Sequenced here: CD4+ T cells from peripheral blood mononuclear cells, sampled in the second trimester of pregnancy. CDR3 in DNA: TGTGCCAGCAGCTTGGTCGGGGGAGGCTACACCTTC. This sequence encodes CASSLVGGGYTF.